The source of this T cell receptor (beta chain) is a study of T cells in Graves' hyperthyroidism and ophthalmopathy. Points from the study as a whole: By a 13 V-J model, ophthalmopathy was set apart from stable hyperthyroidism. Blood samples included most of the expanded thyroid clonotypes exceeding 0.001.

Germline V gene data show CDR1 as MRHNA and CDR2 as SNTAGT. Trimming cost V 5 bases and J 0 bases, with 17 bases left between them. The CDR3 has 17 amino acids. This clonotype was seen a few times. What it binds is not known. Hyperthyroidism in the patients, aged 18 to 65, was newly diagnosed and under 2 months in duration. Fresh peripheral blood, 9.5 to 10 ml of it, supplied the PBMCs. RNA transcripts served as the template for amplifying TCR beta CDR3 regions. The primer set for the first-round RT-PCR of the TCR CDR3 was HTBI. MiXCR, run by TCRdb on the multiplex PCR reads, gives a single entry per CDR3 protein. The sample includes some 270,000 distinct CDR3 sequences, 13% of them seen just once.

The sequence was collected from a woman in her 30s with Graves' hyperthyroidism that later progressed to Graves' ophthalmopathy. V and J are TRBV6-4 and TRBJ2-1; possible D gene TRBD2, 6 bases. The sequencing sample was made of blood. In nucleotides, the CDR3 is TGTGCCAGCAGTCTGACTAGGTCAAACCACTCCTACAATGAGCAGTTCTTC. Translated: CASSLTRSNHSYNEQFF.